One sample yielded the 11 T cell receptor beta chains listed below, sequenced in a study of blood T cell repertoires in COVID-19. The protocol was immunoSEQ multiplex PCR, while the TCRdb copy is restricted to in-frame clones and leaves out a portion. Of more than 200,000 clones in the sample, about nine tenths are singletons; the top ten hold approximately 7.2%. The sample taken for sequencing was PBMCs or T cells enriched from blood (not recorded which). Source of these receptors: a man in his thirties or forties in a cohort exposed to, infected with or recovered from COVID-19 (not recorded which).

The chain is built from TRBV10-3 and TRBJ2-7; D unclear. V was trimmed by 3 bases and J by 6 bases, leaving 21 bases between them. CDR3 length: 16 amino acids. CDR1 and CDR2 (germline): ENHRY, SYGVKD. The CDR3 DNA is TGTGCCATCAGTGATCTTGGTCACAGTTTAGTCTCCGAGCAGTACTTC. Translation: CAISDLGHSLVSEQYF.

CDR3 residues: CAISESSGRLTDTQYF. As DNA, the CDR3 is TGTGCCATCAGTGAATCTAGCGGAAGACTCACAGATACGCAGTATTTT. The rearrangement links TRBV10-3 to TRBJ2-3, with 7 nucleotides matching TRBD2. CDR1 is ENHRY, CDR2 SYGVKD, per germline. V lost 3 bases and J lost 2; bases outside the gene matches: 8. The CDR3 has 16 residues.

This rearrangement joins TRBV27 to TRBJ1-5; D ambiguous. CDR1 and CDR2 from the germline V gene are MNHEY and SMNVEV (reference sequence). The length of the CDR3 is 14 residues. Trimming pared 3 bases from V and 3 bases from J, leaving 9 bases between. This CDR3 reads CASSFGQINQPQHF. The CDR3, as DNA: TGTGCCAGCAGTTTTGGGCAGATCAATCAGCCCCAGCATTTT.

J is TRBJ2-1 and V is TRBV5-1; D gene unclear. V was shortened by 1 base and J by 0 bases, with 8 bases between the two germline ends. In germline, CDR1 is SGHRS, CDR2 YFSETQ. The CDR3 length is 15 residues. The CDR3 sequence: CASSLTVSSYNEQFF. The DNA for the CDR3 is TGCGCCAGCAGCTTGACGGTGAGCTCCTACAATGAGCAGTTCTTC.

V is TRBV6-2 or TRBV6-3 and J is TRBJ2-7; possible D gene TRBD1, 5 bases. Trimming left V 0 bases short and J 5 bases short, with 11 bases between. This CDR3 spans 14 amino acids. CDR1 MNHEY and CDR2 SVGEGT come from the germline V gene. Written as DNA, the CDR3 is TGTGCCAGCAGTTACTCAGGGGCACGCCACGAGCAGTACTTC. It codes for CASSYSGARHEQYF.

The rearrangement joins TRBV25-1 to TRBJ1-1; D not resolved. Germline V lookup: CDR1 MGHDK, CDR2 SYGVNS. The CDR3 covers 12 residues. V was pared by 1 base and J by 5 bases, with 5 bases between. The CDR3 is CASSESSTEAFF. The CDR3 nucleotides are TGTGCCAGCAGTGAATCTTCTACTGAAGCTTTCTTT.

The chain recombines TRBV7-2 with TRBJ2-7; TRBD2 aligns across 8 bases. The CDR3 is 15 residues long. The germline CDR1 and CDR2 sequences are SGHTA and FQGNSA. With 6 bases clipped from V and 5 bases from J, the junction kept 12 bases outside the gene matches. Written as DNA, the CDR3 is TGTGCCAGCAGTTTCACAGCGGGAGCCACCCACGAGCAGTACTTC. Translating it yields CASSFTAGATHEQYF.

The rearrangement links TRBV7-2 to TRBJ2-7; no clear D. The CDR3 contains 13 residues. Trimming cost V 2 bases and J 0 bases, with 5 bases left between them. The germline CDR1 and CDR2 sequences are SGHTA and FQGNSA. CDR3 protein: CASSLSSSYEQYF. DNA of the CDR3: TGTGCCAGCAGCTTATCGAGCTCCTACGAGCAGTACTTC. Together with reference TRBV7-2 and TRBJ2-7, the CDR3 gives the full variable domain: GAGVSQSPSNKVTEKGKDVELRCDPISGHTALYWYRQSLGQGLEFLIYFQGNSAPDKSGLPSDRFSAERTGGSVSTLTIQRTQQEDSAVYLCASSLSSSYEQYFGPGTRLTVT.

The sample holds one count of this clone. The chain links TRBV28 to TRBJ2-5, with TRBD2 matching over 8 bases. After removal of 2 bases from V and 5 bases from J, the junction contained 4 bases not matched to a gene. This CDR3 is built from 14 residues. Germline V gene lookup returns CDR1 MDHEN and CDR2 SYDVKM. This chain's CDR3 is CASSLRGGHETQYF. CDR3 DNA sequence: TGTGCCAGCAGTTTACGGGGGGGGCACGAGACCCAGTACTTC.

V gene TRBV5-1 combines with J gene TRBJ2-1; D might be TRBD1 (6 bases). V gave up 5 bases and J gave up 0 bases, with 15 bases separating them. The germline V gene has CDR1 SGHRS and CDR2 YFSETQ. The CDR3 is 16 residues long. In DNA form, the CDR3 reads TGCGCCAGCAGTCGGACAGTAGGAAGCTCCTACAATGAGCAGTTCTTC. Translating gives CASSRTVGSSYNEQFF.

The chain recombines TRBV7-2 with TRBJ2-7; tentatively, D is TRBD1 (5 bases). The germline CDR1 and CDR2 sequences are SGHTA and FQGNSA. The CDR3 sequence is 13 residues long. V gave up 4 bases and J gave up 4 bases, with 11 bases separating them. CDR3 sequence: CASSSRDSYEQYF. CDR3 coding DNA: TGTGCCAGCAGCTCACGCGACAGTTACGAGCAGTACTTC.